This TCR beta chain is from a study of blood T cell repertoires in COVID-19. At the level of the study: PBMCs, B-cell-depleted T cells, or T cells were the source of the cDNA or gDNA that made up the material.

The table came from immunoSEQ multiplex PCR; TCRdb's copy has only in-frame clones and leaves some out. This table holds fewer than 65,000 clones, around 90% found once. Germline CDR1 SGHKS, CDR2 YYEKEE (reference sequence). V was clipped by 4 bases and J by 7 bases, with 17 bases between them. This CDR3 spans 14 amino acids. The receptor's source is a human donor with acute or convalescent COVID-19. The donor label of this sample is uncertain. The chain recombines TRBV5-5 with TRBJ1-2; tentatively, D is TRBD1 (5 bases). The sample comprised peripheral blood. CDR3 in DNA: TGTGCCAGCAGCACCCACTGGGGCGTCTCTGGCTACACCTTC. As protein: CASSTHWGVSGYTF.